This T cell receptor (beta chain) originates from a study of graft-versus-host responses after intestinal transplantation. CDR1 SGHNT and CDR2 YYREEE come from the germline V gene (reference sequence). CDR3 length: 14 residues. V lost 3 bases and J lost 4; bases outside the gene matches: 5. Sequencing was performed with immunoSEQ multiplex PCR; in TCRdb, only in-frame clones are kept and a portion is missing. The profile covers some 100,000 clones, with 80% to 95% appearing a single time and about 6.3% taken by the ten largest. Note on this clone: Its antigen is still unknown.

The genes are TRBV5-4 and TRBJ2-5, with 8 bases identical to TRBD1. The starting material was unstimulated CD8+ T cells sorted from spleen or lymph node cells, obtained before intestinal transplant. This receptor was taken from a human donor who received an intestinal transplant. The CDR3 sequence is CASSWTGWGETQYF. CDR3 bases: TGTGCCAGCAGCTGGACAGGGTGGGGAGAGACCCAGTACTTC.